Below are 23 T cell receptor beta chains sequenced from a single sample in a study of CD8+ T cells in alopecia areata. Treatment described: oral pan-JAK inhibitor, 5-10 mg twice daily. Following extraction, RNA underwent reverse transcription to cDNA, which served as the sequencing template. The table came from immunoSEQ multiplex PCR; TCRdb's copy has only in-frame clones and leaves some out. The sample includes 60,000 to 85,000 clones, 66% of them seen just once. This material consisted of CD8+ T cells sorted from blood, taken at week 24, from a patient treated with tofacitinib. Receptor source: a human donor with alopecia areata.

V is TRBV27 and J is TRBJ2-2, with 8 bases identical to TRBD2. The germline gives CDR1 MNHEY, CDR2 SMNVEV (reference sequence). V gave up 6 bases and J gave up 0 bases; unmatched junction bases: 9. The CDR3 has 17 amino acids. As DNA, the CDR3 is TGTGCCAGCAGCATTATACTAGCGGCAACGAACACCGGGGAGCTGTTTTTT. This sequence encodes CASSIILAATNTGELFF.

CDR3 residues: CASSSHNEQFF. CDR3 nucleotide sequence: TGTGCCAGTAGTAGTCACAATGAGCAGTTCTTC. The chain couples TRBV19 to TRBJ2-1; no reliable D call. The germline V gene has CDR1 LNHDA and CDR2 SQIVND (reference sequence). The CDR3 is 11 amino acids. The ends were cut back, 4 bases at V and 5 bases at J, with 3 bases in the middle.

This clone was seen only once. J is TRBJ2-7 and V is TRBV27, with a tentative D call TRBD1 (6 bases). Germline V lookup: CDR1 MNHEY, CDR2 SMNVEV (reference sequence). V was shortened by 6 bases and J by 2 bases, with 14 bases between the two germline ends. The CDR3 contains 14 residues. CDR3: CASRHLDSPYEQYF. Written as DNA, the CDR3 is TGTGCCAGCAGACACCTGGACAGTCCCTACGAGCAGTACTTC.

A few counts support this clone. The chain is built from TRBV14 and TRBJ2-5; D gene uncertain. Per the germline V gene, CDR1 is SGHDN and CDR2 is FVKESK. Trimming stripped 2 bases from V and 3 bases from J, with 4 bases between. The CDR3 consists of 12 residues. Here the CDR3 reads CASSQTKETQYF. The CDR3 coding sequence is TGTGCCAGCAGCCAAACCAAAGAGACCCAGTACTTC. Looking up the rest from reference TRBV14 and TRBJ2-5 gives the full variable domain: EAGVTQFPSHSVIEKGQTVTLRCDPISGHDNLYWYRRVMGKEIKFLLHFVKESKQDESGMPNNRFLAERTGGTYSTLKVQPAELEDSGVYFCASSQTKETQYFGPGTRLLVL.

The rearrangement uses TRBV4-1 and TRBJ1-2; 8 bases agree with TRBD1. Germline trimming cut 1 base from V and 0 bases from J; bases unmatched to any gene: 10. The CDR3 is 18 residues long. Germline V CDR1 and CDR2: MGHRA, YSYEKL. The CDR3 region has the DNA TGCGCCAGCAGCCAAGTTATGCGACAGGGGCCAGCTAACTATGGCTACACCTTC. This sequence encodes CASSQVMRQGPANYGYTF.

In nucleotides, the CDR3 is TGTGCCACCAGCATGGGGCTAGCGGGGGGACCCTACGAGCAGTACTTC. The encoded protein is CATSMGLAGGPYEQYF. This chain connects TRBV15 to TRBJ2-7; 11 bases line up with TRBD2. Germline CDR1 reads LNHNV; CDR2 reads YYDKDF (reference sequence). This CDR3 region has 16 residues. Trimming removed 4 bases from V and 2 bases from J; junction bases left unmatched: 7.

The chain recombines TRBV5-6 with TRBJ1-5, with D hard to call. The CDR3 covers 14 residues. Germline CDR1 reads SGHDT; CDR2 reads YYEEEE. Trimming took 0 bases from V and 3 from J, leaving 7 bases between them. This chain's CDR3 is CASSLGPDNQPQHF. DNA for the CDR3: TGTGCCAGCAGCTTGGGGCCAGACAATCAGCCCCAGCATTTT.

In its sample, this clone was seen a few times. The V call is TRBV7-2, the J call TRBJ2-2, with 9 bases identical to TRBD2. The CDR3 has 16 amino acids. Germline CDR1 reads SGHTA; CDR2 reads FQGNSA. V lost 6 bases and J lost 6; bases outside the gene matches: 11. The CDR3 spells CASRGRASGISGELFF. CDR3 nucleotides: TGTGCCAGCAGAGGTCGGGCTAGCGGGATTTCCGGGGAGCTGTTTTTT.

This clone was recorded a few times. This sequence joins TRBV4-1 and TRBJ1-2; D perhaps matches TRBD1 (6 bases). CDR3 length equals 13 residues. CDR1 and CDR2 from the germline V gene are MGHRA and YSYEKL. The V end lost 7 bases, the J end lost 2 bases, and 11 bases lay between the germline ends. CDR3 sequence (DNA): TGCGCCAGCAAACAGCAGGGGAACTATGGCTACACCTTC. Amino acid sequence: CASKQQGNYGYTF.

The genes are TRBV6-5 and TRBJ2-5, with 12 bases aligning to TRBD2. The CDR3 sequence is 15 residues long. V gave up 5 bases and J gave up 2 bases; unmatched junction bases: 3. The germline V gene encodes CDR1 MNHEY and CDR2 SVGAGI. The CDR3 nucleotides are TGTGCCAGCAGTGTACTAGCGGGAGGACAAGAGACCCAGTACTTC. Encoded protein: CASSVLAGGQETQYF.

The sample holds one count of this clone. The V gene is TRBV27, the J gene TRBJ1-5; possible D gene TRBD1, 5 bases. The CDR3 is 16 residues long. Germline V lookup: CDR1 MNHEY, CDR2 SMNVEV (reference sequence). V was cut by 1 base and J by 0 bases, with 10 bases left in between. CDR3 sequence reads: CASSLLGQISNQPQHF. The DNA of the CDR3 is TGTGCCAGCAGTTTATTGGGGCAGATTAGCAATCAGCCCCAGCATTTT.

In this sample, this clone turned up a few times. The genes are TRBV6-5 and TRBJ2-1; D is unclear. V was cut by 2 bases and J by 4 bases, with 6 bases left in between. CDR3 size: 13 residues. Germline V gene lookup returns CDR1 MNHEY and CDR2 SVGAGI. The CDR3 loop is CASSYDEYNEQFF. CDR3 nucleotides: TGTGCCAGCAGTTACGACGAGTACAATGAGCAGTTCTTC.

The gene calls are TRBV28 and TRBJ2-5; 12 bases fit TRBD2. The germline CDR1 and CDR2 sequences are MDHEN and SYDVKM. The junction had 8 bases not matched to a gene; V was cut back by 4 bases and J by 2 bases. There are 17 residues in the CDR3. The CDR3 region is CASSYPSGLAGQETQYF. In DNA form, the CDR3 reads TGTGCCAGCAGTTATCCCTCCGGACTAGCGGGACAAGAGACCCAGTACTTC.

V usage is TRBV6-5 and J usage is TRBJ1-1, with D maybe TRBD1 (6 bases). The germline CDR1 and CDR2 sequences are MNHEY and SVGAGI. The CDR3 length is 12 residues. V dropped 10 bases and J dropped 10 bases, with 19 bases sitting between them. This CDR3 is CATLPGRGLAFF. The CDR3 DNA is TGTGCCACCCTCCCGGGCAGGGGTTTAGCTTTCTTT.

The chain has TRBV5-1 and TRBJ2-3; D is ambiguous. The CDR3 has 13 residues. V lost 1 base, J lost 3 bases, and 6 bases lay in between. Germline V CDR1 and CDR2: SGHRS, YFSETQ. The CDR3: CASSLFPTDTQYF. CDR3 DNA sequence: TGCGCCAGCAGCTTGTTCCCTACAGATACGCAGTATTTT.

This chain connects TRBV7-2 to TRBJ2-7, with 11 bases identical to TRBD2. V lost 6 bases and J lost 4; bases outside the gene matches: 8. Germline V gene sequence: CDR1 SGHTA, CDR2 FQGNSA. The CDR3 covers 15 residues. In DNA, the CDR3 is TGTGCCAGCAGGGGACTAGCGGAGGACGGGTACGAGCAGTACTTC. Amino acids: CASRGLAEDGYEQYF.

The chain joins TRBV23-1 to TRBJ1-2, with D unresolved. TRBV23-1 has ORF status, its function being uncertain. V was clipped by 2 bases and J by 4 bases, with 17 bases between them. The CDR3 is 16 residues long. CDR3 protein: CASSQPRPNPPYGYTF. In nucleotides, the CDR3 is TGCGCCAGCAGTCAACCCCGGCCCAACCCGCCCTATGGCTACACCTTC.

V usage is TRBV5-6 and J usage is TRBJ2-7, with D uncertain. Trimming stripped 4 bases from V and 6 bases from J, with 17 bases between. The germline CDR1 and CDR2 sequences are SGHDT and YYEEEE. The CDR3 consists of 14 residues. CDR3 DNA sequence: TGTGCCAGCAGCCGGCTGGACGGTCTTCTCGAGCAGTACTTC. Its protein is CASSRLDGLLEQYF.

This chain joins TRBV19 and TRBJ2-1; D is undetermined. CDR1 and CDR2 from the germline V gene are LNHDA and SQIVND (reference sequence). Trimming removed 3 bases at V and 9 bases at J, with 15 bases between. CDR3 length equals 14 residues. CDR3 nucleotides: TGTGCCAGTAGTATCGAACGCTCTAGGCCTGAGCAGTTCTTC. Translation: CASSIERSRPEQFF.

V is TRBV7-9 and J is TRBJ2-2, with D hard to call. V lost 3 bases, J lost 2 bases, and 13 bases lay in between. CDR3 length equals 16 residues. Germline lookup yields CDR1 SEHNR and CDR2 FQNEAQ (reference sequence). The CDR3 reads CASSLGRSPNTGELFF. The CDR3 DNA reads TGTGCCAGCAGCTTGGGCAGGAGTCCAAACACCGGGGAGCTGTTTTTT.

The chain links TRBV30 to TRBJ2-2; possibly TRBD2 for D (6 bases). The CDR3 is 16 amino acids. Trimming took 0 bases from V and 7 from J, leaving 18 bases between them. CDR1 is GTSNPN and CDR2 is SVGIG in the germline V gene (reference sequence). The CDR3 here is CAWSVPPERRGGELFF. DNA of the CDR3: TGTGCCTGGAGTGTACCTCCTGAGAGGCGGGGCGGGGAGCTGTTTTTT.

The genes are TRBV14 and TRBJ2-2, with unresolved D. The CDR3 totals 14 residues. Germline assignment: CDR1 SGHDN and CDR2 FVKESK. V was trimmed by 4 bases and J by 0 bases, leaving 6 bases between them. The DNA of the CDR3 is TGTGCCAGCAGCCGTTTTACGAACACCGGGGAGCTGTTTTTT. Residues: CASSRFTNTGELFF.

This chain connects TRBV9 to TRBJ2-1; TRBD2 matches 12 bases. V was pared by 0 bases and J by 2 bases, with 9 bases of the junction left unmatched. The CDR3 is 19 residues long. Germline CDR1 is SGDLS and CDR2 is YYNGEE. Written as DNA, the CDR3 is TGTGCCAGCAGCGTAGCTCAGCTAGCGGGAGGGAACACCTACAATGAGCAGTTCTTC. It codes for CASSVAQLAGGNTYNEQFF.